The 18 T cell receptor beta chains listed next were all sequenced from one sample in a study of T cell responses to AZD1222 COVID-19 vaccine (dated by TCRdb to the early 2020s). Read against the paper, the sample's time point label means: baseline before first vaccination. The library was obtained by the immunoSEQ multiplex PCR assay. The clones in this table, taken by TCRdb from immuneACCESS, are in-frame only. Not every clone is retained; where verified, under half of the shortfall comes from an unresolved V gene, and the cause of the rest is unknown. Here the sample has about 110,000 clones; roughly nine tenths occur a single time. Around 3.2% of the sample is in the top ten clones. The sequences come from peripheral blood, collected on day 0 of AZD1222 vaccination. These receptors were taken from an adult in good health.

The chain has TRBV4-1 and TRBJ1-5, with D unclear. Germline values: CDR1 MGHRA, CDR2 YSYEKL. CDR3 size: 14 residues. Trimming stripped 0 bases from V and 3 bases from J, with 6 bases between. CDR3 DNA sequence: TGCGCCAGCAGCCAAGATCGGTACAATCAGCCCCAGCATTTT. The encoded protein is CASSQDRYNQPQHF.

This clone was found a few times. CDR3 sequence reads: CASSLARGRINYGYTF. For the CDR3, the DNA is TGTGCCAGCAGCTTAGCCAGGGGACGGATTAACTATGGCTACACCTTC. The chain combines TRBV11-2 with TRBJ1-2; D may be TRBD1 (6 bases). Germline-derived CDR1 and CDR2 are SGHAT and FQNNGV. This CDR3 comprises 16 residues. Trimming left V 1 base short and J 1 base short, with 13 bases between.

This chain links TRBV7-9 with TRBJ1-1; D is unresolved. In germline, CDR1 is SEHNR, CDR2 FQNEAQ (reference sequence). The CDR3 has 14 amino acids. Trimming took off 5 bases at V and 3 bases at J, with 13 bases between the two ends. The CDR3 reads CASSRDGVDTEAFF. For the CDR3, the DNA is TGTGCCAGCAGCCGAGACGGAGTGGACACTGAAGCTTTCTTT.

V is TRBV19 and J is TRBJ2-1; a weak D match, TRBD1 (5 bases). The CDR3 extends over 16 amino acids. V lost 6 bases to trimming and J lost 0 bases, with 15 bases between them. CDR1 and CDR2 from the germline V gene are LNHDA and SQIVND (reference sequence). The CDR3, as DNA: TGTGCCAGTAGCCTTGAAGCAGGGTTCTCCTACAATGAGCAGTTCTTC. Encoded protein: CASSLEAGFSYNEQFF.

CDR3 loop: CASSLPSLDTQYF. CDR3 nucleotide sequence: TGTGCCAGCAGCTTACCTAGCTTAGATACGCAGTATTTT. This sequence joins TRBV11-1 and TRBJ2-3; possible D gene TRBD2, 5 bases. V was pared by 2 bases and J by 5 bases, with 8 bases between. This CDR3 has 13 amino acids. Germline V gives CDR1 SGHAT, CDR2 FQDESV (reference sequence).

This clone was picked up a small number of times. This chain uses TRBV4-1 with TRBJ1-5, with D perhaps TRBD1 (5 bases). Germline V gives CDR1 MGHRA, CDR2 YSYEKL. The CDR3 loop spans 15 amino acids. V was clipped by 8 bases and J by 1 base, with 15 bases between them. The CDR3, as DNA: TGCGCCAGCGGGGTCGGCGGGGACAGCAATCAGCCCCAGCATTTT. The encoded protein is CASGVGGDSNQPQHF.

The CDR3, as DNA: TGTGCCAGCAGTTTTATGCGGAGCTCTGGGGCCAACGTCCTGACTTTC. The encoded protein is CASSFMRSSGANVLTF. The chain joins TRBV27 to TRBJ2-6; D is unresolved. Germline CDR1 is MNHEY and CDR2 is SMNVEV (reference sequence). Deletions cut 3 bases from V and 0 bases from J, with 9 bases between. This CDR3 comprises 16 residues. Supplemented by reference TRBV27 and TRBJ2-6, the full variable domain reads EAQVTQNPRYLITVTGKKLTVTCSQNMNHEYMSWYRQDPGLGLRQIYYSMNVEVTDKGDVPEGYKVSRKEKRNFPLILESPSPNQTSLYFCASSFMRSSGANVLTFGAGSRLTVL.

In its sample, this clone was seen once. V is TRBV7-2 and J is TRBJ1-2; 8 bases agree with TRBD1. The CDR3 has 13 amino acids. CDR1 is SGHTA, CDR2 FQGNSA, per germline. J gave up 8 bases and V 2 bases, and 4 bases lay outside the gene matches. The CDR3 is CASSLQGAGGYTF. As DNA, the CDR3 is TGTGCCAGCAGCTTACAGGGGGCAGGAGGCTACACCTTC.

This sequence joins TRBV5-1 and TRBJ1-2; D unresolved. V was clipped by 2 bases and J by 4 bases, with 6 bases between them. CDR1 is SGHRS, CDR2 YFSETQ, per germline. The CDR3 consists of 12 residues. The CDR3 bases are TGCGCCAGCAGCTTTGACACCTATGGCTACACCTTC. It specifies CASSFDTYGYTF.

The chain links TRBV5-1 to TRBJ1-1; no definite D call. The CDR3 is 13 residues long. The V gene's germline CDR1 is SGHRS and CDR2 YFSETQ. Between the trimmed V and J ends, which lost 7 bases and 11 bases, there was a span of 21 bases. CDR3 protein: CASATRTDTPAFF. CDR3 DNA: TGCGCCAGCGCCACTCGAACCGACACCCCGGCTTTCTTT.

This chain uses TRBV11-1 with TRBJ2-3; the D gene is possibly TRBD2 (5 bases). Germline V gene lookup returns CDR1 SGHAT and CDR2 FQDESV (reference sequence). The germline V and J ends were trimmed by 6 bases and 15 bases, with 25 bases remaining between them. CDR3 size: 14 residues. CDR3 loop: CASSPSPGSPTNYF. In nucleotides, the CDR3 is TGTGCCAGCAGTCCATCTCCGGGGTCCCCCACTAATTATTTT.

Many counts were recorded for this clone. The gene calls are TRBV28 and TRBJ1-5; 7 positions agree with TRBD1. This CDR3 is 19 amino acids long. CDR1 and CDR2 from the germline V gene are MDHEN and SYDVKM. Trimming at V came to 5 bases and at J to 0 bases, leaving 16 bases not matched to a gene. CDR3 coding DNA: TGTGCCAGCAGTGCCCACAGGGGTATAGGCGCCTATAGCAATCAGCCCCAGCATTTT. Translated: CASSAHRGIGAYSNQPQHF. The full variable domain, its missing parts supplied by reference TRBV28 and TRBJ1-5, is DVKVTQSSRYLVKRTGEKVFLECVQDMDHENMFWYRQDPGLGLRLIYFSYDVKMKEKGDIPEGYSVSREKKERFSLILESASTNQTSMYLCASSAHRGIGAYSNQPQHFGDGTRLSIL.

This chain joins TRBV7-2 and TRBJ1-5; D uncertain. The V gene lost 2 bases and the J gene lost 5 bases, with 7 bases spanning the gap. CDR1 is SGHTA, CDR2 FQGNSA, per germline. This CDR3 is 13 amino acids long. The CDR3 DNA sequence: TGTGCCAGCAGCTTAAGGTGGTATCAGCCCCAGCATTTT. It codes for CASSLRWYQPQHF.

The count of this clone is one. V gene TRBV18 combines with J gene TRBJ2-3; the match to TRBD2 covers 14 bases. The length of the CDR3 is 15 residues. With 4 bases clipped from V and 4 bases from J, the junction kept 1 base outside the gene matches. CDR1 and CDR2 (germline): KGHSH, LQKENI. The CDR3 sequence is CASSLGLAGADTQYF. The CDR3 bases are TGTGCCAGCTCACTGGGACTAGCGGGAGCAGATACGCAGTATTTT.

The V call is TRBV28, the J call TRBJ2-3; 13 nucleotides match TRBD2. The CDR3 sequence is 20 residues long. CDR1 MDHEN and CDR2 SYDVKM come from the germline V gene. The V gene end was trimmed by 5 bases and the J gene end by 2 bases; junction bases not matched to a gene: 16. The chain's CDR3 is CASSPGLAGVLFPHTDTQYF. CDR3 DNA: TGTGCCAGCAGTCCCGGACTAGCGGGAGTTCTGTTTCCACACACAGATACGCAGTATTTT.

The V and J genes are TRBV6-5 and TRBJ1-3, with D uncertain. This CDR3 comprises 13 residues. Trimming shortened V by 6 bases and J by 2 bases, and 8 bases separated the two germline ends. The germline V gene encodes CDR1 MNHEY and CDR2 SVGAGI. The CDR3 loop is CASRIDAGNTIYF. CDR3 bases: TGTGCCAGCAGAATTGACGCTGGAAACACCATATATTTT.

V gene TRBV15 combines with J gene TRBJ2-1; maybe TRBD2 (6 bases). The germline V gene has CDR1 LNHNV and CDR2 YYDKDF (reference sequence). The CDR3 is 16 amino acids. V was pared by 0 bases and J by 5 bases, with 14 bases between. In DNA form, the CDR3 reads TGTGCCACCAGCAGAGATATTGTGTGGGGGGACAATGAGCAGTTCTTC. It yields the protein CATSRDIVWGDNEQFF.

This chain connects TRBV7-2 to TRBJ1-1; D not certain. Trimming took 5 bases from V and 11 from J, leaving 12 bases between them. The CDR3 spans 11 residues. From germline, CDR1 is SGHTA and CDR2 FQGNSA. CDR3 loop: CASSPNSNAFF. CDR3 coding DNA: TGTGCCAGCAGCCCTAATAGTAATGCTTTCTTT.